Listed here is a single TCR beta chain. Its antigen remains unidentified. The missing conserved phenylalanine or tryptophan at the end of this CDR3 makes a read error likely. The template used for profiling TCR beta VDJ and CDR3 was genomic DNA. Each CDR3 protein gets one entry after TCRdb re-called the reads with MiXCR. The data show more than 250,000 distinct CDR3 sequences, around 82% seen once. The CDR3 has 15 residues. The germline V gene encodes CDR1 LNHDA and CDR2 SQIVND (reference sequence). V lost 5 bases and J lost 6, with 17 bases in between. Patients who underwent sequencing had shown CD8+CD57+ cell expansion by flow cytometry. Each patient gave a blood sample that was collected before any therapy had been received. The data are from a study of CD8+CD57+ T cells in acquired aplastic anemia. Background on the study: Sorted CD4+ and CD8+ cells gave an average of about 3.4 ug of DNA. Study-level findings and limits: Patients versus controls showed no significant CD8+ Simpson's diversity difference. Patients and controls shared 25 to 30 CD8+ CDR3 sequences.

The clonotype was recovered from a human donor with aplastic anemia. The chain couples TRBV19 to TRBJ2-1; D gene ambiguous. Source material: sorted CD4+, CD8+, or CD8+CD57+ T cells (not recorded which) from PBMCs. CDR3 residues: CASSPLARRSNEQFL. The CDR3 bases are TGTGCCAGTAGTCCCCTGGCCAGGAGAAGCAATGAGCAGTTCCTC.